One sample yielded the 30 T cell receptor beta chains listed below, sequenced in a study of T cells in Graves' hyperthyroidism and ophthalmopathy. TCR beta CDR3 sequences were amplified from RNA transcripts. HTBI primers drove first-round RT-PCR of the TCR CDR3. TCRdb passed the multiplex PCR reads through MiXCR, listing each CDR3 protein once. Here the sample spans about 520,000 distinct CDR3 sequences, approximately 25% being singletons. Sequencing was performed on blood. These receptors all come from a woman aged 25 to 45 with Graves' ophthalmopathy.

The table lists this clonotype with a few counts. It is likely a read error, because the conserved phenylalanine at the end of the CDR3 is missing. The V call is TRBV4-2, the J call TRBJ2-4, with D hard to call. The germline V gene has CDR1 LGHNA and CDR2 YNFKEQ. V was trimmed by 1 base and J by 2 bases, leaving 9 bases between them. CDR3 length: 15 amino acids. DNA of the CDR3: TGTGCCAGCAGCCAAGTTCCGGGTTCCAAAAACATTCAGTACCTC. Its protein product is CASSQVPGSKNIQYL.

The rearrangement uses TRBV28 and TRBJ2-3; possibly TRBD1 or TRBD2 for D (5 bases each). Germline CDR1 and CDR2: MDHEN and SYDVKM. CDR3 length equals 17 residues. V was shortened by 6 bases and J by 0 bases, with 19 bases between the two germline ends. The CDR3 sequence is CASSSTGLPTSTDTQYF. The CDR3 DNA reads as TGTGCCAGCAGCTCCACAGGACTTCCTACTAGCACAGATACGCAGTATTTT. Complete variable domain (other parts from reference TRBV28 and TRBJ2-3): DVKVTQSSRYLVKRTGEKVFLECVQDMDHENMFWYRQDPGLGLRLIYFSYDVKMKEKGDIPEGYSVSREKKERFSLILESASTNQTSMYLCASSSTGLPTSTDTQYFGPGTRLTVL.

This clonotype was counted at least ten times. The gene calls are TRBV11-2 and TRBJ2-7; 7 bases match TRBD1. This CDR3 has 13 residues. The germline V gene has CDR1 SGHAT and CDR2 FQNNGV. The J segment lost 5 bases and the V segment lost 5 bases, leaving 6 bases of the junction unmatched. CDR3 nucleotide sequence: TGTGCCAGCAGCCCCGACAGGGCCAACGAGCAGTACTTC. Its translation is CASSPDRANEQYF.

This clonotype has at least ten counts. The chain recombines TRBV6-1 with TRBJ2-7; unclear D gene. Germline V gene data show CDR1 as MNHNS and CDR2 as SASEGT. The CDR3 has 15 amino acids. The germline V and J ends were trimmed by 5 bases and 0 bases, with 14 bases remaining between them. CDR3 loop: CASSPQAGYSYEQYF. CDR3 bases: TGTGCCAGCAGTCCGCAGGCAGGATACTCCTACGAGCAGTACTTC.

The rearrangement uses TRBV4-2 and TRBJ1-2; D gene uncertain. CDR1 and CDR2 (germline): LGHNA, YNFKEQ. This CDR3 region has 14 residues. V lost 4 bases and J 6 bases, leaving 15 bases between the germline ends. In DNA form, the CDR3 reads TGTGCCAGCAGCCCAGCAGCAGGCCGTGATGGCTACACCTTC. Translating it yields CASSPAAGRDGYTF.

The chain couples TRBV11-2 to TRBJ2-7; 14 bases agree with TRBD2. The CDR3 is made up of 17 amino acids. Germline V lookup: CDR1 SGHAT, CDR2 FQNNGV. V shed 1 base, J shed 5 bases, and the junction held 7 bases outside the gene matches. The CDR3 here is CASSLGGLAGEVNEQYF. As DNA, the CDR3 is TGTGCCAGCAGCTTAGGGGGACTAGCGGGAGAGGTAAACGAGCAGTACTTC.

CDR3 sequence reads: CASSLDSPGTQYF. CDR3 coding DNA: TGTGCCAGCAGCCTAGACAGCCCGGGGACCCAGTACTTC. The chain joins TRBV6-2 or TRBV6-3 to TRBJ2-5; a weak D match, TRBD1 (5 bases). V shed 6 bases and J shed 7 bases, with 15 bases lying between them. CDR1 is MNHEY and CDR2 is SVGEGT in the germline V gene. This CDR3 is 13 amino acids long.

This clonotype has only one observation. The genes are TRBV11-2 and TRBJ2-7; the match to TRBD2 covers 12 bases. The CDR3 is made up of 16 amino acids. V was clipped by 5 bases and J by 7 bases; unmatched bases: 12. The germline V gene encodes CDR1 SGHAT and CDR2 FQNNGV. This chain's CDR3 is CASSKLAGGTGGEQYF. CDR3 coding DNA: TGTGCCAGCAGCAAACTAGCGGGGGGAACCGGGGGTGAGCAGTACTTC.

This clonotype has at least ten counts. CDR3: CASAGQEPLGEQFF. The CDR3 DNA sequence: TGTGCCAGCGCTGGACAGGAACCCCTTGGTGAGCAGTTCTTC. This chain connects TRBV28 to TRBJ2-1; 7 bases are a match to TRBD1. The junction had 13 bases not matched to a gene; V was cut back by 8 bases and J by 9 bases. The CDR3 runs 14 residues. CDR1 is MDHEN, CDR2 SYDVKM, per germline.

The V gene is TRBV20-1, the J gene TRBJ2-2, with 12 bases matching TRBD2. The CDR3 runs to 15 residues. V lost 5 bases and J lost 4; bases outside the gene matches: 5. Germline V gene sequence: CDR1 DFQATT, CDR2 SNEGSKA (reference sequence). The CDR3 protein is CSAWTSGVGTGELFF. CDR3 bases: TGCAGTGCTTGGACTAGCGGGGTGGGCACCGGGGAGCTGTTTTTT.

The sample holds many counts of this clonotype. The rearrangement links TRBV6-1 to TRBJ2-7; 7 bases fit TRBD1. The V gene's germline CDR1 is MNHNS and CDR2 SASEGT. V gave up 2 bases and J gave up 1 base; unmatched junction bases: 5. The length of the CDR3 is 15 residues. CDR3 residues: CASSERRQGSYEQYF. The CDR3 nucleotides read TGTGCCAGCAGTGAACGCCGACAGGGATCCTACGAGCAGTACTTC.

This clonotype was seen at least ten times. The CDR3 DNA reads as TGTGCCAGCAGTTGGGGCAGGGACACTGAAGCTTTCTTT. Translation gives CASSWGRDTEAFF. The genes are TRBV6-5 and TRBJ1-1; D might be TRBD1 (5 bases). V dropped 4 bases and J dropped 3 bases, with 9 bases sitting between them. Germline loops: CDR1 MNHEY, CDR2 SVGAGI. This CDR3 is 13 amino acids long.

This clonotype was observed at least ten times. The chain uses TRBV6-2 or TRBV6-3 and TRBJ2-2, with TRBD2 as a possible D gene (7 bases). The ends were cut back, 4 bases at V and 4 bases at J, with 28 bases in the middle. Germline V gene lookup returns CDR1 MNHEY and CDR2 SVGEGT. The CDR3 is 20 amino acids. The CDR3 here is CASSWAVQGSWDYFTGELFF. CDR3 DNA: TGTGCCAGCAGTTGGGCCGTGCAGGGGAGTTGGGACTATTTCACCGGGGAGCTGTTTTTT.

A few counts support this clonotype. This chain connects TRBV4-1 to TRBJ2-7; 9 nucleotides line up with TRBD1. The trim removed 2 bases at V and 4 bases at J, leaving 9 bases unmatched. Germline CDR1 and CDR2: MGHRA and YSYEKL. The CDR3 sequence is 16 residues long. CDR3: CASSQPGDRAVYEQYF. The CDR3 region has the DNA TGCGCCAGCAGCCAACCCGGGGACAGGGCGGTGTACGAGCAGTACTTC.

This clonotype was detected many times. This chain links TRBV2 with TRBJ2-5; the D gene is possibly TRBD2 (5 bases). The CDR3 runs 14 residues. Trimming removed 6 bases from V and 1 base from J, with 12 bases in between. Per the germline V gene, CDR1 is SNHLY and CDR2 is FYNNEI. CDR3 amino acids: CASSGGLVQETQYF. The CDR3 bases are TGTGCCAGCAGCGGCGGACTGGTCCAAGAGACCCAGTACTTC.

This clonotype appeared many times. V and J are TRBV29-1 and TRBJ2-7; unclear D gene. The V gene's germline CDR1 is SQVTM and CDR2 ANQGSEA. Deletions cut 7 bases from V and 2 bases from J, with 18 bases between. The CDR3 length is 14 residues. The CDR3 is CSAVHTGRTYEQYF. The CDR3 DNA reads TGCAGCGCGGTGCATACGGGCAGGACCTACGAGCAGTACTTC.

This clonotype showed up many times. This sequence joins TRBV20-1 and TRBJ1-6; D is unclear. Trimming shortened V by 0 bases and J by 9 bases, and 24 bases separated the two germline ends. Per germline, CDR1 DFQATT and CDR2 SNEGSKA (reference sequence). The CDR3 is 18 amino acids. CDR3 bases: TGCAGTGCTAGAGATGTGGGGTACGTGGGCCCCGGGAGTTCACCCCTCCACTTT. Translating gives CSARDVGYVGPGSSPLHF.

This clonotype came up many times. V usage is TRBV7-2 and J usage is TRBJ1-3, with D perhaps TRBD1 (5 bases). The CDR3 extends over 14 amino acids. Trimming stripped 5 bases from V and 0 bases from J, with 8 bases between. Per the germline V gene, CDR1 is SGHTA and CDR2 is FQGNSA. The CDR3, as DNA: TGTGCCAGCAGCCCGACAGCCTCTGGAAACACCATATATTTT. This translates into CASSPTASGNTIYF.

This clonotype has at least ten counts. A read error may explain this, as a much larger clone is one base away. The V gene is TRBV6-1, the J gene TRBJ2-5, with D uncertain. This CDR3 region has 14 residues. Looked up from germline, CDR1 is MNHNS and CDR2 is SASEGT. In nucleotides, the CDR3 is TGTACCAGCAGTCCGAGGACCTCTCAAGAGACCCAGTACTTC. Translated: CTSSPRTSQETQYF.

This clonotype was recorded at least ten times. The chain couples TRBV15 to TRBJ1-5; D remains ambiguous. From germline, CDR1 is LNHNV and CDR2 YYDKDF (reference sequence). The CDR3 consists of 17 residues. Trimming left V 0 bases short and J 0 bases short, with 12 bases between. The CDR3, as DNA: TGTGCCACCAGCAGAGATAAAGACGGGTATAGCAATCAGCCCCAGCATTTT. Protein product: CATSRDKDGYSNQPQHF.

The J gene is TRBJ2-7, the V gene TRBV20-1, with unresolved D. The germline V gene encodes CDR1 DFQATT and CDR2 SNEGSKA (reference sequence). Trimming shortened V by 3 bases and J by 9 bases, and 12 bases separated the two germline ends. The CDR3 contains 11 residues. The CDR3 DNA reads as TGCAGTGCTAGGCCCAGCGAGGCGCAGTACTTC. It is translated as CSARPSEAQYF.

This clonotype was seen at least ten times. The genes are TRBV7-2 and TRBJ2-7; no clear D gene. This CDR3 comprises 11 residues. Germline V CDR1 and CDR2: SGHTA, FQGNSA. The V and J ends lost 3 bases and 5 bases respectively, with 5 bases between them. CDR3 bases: TGTGCCAGCAGCTTGTCCCACGAGCAGTACTTC. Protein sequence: CASSLSHEQYF.

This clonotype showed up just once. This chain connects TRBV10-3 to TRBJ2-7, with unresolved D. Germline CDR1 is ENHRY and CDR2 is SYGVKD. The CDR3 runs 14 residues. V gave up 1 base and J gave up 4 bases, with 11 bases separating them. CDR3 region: CAISEYRHAYEQYF. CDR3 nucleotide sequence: TGTGCCATCAGTGAGTACCGACACGCATACGAGCAGTACTTC.

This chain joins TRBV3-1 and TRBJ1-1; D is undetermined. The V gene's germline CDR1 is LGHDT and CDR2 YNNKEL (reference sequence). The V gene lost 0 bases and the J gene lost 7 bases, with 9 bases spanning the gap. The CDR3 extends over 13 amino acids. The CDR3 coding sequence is TGTGCCAGCAGCCAAGAAACAGTCTTTGAAGCTTTCTTT. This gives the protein CASSQETVFEAFF.

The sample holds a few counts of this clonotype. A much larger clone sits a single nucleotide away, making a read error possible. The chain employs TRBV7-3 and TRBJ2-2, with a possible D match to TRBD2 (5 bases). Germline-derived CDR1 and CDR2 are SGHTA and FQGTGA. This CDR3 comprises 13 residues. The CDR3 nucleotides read TGTGCCAGCAGCTCCCAAGTGACCGGGGTGCTGTTTTTT. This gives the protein CASSSQVTGVLFF. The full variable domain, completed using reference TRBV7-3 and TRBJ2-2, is GAGVSQTPSNKVTEKGKYVELRCDPISGHTALYWYRQSLGQGPEFLIYFQGTGAADDSGLPNDRFFAVRPEGSVSTLKIQRTERGDSAVYLCASSSQVTGVLFFGEGSRLTVL.

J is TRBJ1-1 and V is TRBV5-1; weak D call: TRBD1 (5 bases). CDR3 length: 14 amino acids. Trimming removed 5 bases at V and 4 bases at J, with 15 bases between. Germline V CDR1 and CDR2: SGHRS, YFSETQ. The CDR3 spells CASRSGSVVTEAFF. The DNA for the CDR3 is TGCGCCAGCAGATCAGGGTCGGTTGTCACTGAAGCTTTCTTT. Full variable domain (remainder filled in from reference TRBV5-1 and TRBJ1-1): KAGVTQTPRYLIKTRGQQVTLSCSPISGHRSVSWYQQTPGQGLQFLFEYFSETQRNKGNFPGRFSGRQFSNSRSEMNVSTLELGDSALYLCASRSGSVVTEAFFGQGTRLTVV.

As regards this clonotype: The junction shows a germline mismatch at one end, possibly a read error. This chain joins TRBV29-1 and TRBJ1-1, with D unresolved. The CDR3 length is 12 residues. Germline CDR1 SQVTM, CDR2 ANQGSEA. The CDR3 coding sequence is TGCAGCGTTACGCCCGGTAACACCGAAGCTTTCTTT. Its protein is CSVTPGNTEAFF.

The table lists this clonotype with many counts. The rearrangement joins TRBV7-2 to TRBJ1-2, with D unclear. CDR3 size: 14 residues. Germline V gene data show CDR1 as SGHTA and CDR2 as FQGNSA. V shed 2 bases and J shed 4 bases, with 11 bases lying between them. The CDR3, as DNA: TGTGCCAGCAGCTTATATACAGTACCCTATGGCTACACCTTC. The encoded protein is CASSLYTVPYGYTF.

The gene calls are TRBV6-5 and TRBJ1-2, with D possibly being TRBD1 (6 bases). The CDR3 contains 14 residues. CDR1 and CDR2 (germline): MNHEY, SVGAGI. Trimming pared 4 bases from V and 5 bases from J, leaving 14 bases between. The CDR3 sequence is CASSSDSFSYGYTF. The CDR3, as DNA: TGTGCCAGCAGTTCGGACAGCTTCTCTTATGGCTACACCTTC.

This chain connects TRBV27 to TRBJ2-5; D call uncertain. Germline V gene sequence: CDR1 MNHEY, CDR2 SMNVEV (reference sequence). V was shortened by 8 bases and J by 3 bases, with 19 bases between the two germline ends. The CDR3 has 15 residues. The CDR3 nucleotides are TGTGCCAGCTCTCAGTTTGTAGCAGCGAAAGAGACCCAGTACTTC. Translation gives CASSQFVAAKETQYF.